Presented here are 5 T cell receptor beta chains from one specimen sequenced in a study of spatial heterogeneity in lung cancer. Time point meaning: sample taken at primary tumor resection. Whole RNA from tumor, nontumor lung or frozen PBMC was sequenced unsorted. TCRdb re-called the 5' RACE reads through MiXCR, storing one row per CDR3 protein. The table lists about 13,000 distinct CDR3 sequences, 5.2% of them singletons, with approximately 35% in the top ten. The specimen comprised lung tumor tissue, sampled at surgery. The receptors here all came from a human donor with early-stage non-small cell lung cancer.

By share, this clonotype counts as medium-sized (0.01 to 0.1%). This beta chain is an unintended read in a library built for alpha chains; its size means little. In DNA form, the CDR3 reads TGTGCCAGCAGCTCTCATGAGGGACAGGGGGCTGGATCACCCCTCCACTTT. Protein product: CASSSHEGQGAGSPLHF. The gene calls are TRBV7-9 and TRBJ1-6; 12 bases agree with TRBD1. J gave up 10 bases and V 4 bases, and 11 bases lay outside the gene matches. CDR1 and CDR2 (germline): SEHNR, FQNEAQ (reference sequence). The CDR3 is made up of 17 amino acids.

This clonotype was detected many times. This beta chain is off target for a library built for alpha chains, so its abundance means little. The gene calls are TRBV28 and TRBJ2-3; 10 positions match TRBD1. V shed 8 bases and J 2 bases; nucleotides not matched to a gene: 7. The CDR3 totals 15 residues. Germline V gene sequence: CDR1 MDHEN, CDR2 SYDVKM. For the CDR3, the DNA is TGTGCCAGCCTTCCGGGACAGGGGTTCACAGATACGCAGTATTTT. As protein: CASLPGQGFTDTQYF.

This clonotype was detected many times. With the library built for alpha chains, this beta chain is off target and its frequency is not meaningful. The DNA of the CDR3 is TGCAGCGTTGATGAGGGGTCAAGGTTCTTC. Residues: CSVDEGSRFF. The chain couples TRBV29-1 to TRBJ2-1, with D perhaps TRBD1 or TRBD2 (5 bases each). CDR3 length: 10 amino acids. Germline V CDR1 and CDR2: SQVTM, ANQGSEA. V shed 3 bases and J shed 15 bases, with 12 bases lying between them.

This clonotype was recorded many times. As an off-target read in a library built for alpha chains, this beta chain has a frequency of little significance. This chain connects TRBV19 to TRBJ1-5; 7 bases fit TRBD1. The CDR3 has 15 amino acids. The V gene's germline CDR1 is LNHDA and CDR2 SQIVND (reference sequence). V lost 5 bases and J lost 6; bases outside the gene matches: 10. The CDR3 nucleotides are TGTGCCAGTAGTCCCCGCCCGACAGGGCGTCAGCCCCAGCATTTT. Amino acid sequence: CASSPRPTGRQPQHF.

This clonotype was counted ten times or more. This beta chain is a stray read from a library made for alpha chains; its abundance is not meaningful. DNA for the CDR3: TGTGCCAGCAGCCAAGATCTGGGAGCCGGGGAGCTGTTTTTT. This translates into CASSQDLGAGELFF. V usage is TRBV3-1 and J usage is TRBJ2-2, with D maybe TRBD2 (5 bases). Germline V gene lookup returns CDR1 LGHDT and CDR2 YNNKEL (reference sequence). The CDR3 is 14 amino acids. Trimming left V 0 bases short and J 6 bases short, with 8 bases between. Using reference TRBV3-1 and TRBJ2-2 for the parts outside the CDR3, the full variable domain is DTAVSQTPKYLVTQMGNDKSIKCEQNLGHDTMYWYKQDSKKFLKIMFSYNNKELIINETVPNRFSPKSPDKAHLNLHINSLELGDSAVYFCASSQDLGAGELFFGEGSRLTVL.